The 18 T cell receptor beta chains listed next were all sequenced from one sample in a study of blood T cell repertoires in COVID-19. Clones were read by immunoSEQ multiplex PCR, and TCRdb kept only the in-frame ones, dropping some. The sample shows about 100,000 clones, 85% of them seen only once. The source material was peripheral blood. All receptors derive from a man aged 45 to 65 with active or convalescent COVID-19.

The rearrangement uses TRBV30 and TRBJ1-1, with 7 bases lining up with TRBD1. Germline V gives CDR1 GTSNPN, CDR2 SVGIG (reference sequence). This CDR3 region has 14 residues. The junction had 12 bases not matched to a gene; V was cut back by 4 bases and J by 7 bases. The CDR3 spells CAWTEGATPGEAFF. The CDR3 DNA reads as TGTGCCTGGACCGAGGGGGCCACCCCCGGTGAAGCTTTCTTT.

The chain couples TRBV15 to TRBJ2-1; TRBD2 aligns across 9 bases. This CDR3 comprises 15 residues. Losses at the gene ends were 3 bases for V and 8 bases for J; bases not matched to a gene: 8. Germline CDR1 reads LNHNV; CDR2 reads YYDKDF (reference sequence). DNA for the CDR3: TGTGCCACCAGCAGTCCCTTAGCGGGAGCTTATGAGCAGTTCTTC. Amino acid sequence: CATSSPLAGAYEQFF.

The rearrangement uses TRBV4-1 and TRBJ1-1; D might be TRBD1 (6 bases). Per the germline V gene, CDR1 is MGHRA and CDR2 is YSYEKL. This CDR3 comprises 16 residues. The ends were cut back, 0 bases at V and 3 bases at J, with 14 bases in the middle. The CDR3: CASSQDGQGLYTEAFF. The CDR3 region has the DNA TGCGCCAGCAGCCAAGATGGCCAGGGGTTATACACTGAAGCTTTCTTT.

This chain connects TRBV6-5 to TRBJ1-2; 9 bases are a match to TRBD1. This CDR3 is 14 amino acids long. Germline V gene sequence: CDR1 MNHEY, CDR2 SVGAGI. The V and J ends lost 6 bases and 4 bases, in that order; junction bases with no gene match: 6. The CDR3 here is CASRSTGGGYGYTF. In DNA form, the CDR3 reads TGTGCCAGCAGGTCGACAGGGGGAGGCTATGGCTACACCTTC.

The V gene is TRBV6-5, the J gene TRBJ1-5, with D perhaps matching TRBD1 (5 bases). This CDR3 has 15 amino acids. Germline loops: CDR1 MNHEY, CDR2 SVGAGI. V dropped 6 bases and J dropped 3 bases, with 15 bases sitting between them. CDR3 region: CASSREQDHNQPQHF. The CDR3 DNA reads TGTGCCAGCAGCCGCGAACAGGACCACAATCAGCCCCAGCATTTT.

The chain employs TRBV19 and TRBJ1-1, with TRBD1 matching over 8 bases. In germline, CDR1 is LNHDA, CDR2 SQIVND (reference sequence). V was clipped by 4 bases and J by 2 bases; unmatched bases: 6. The CDR3 is 15 amino acids. The CDR3 sequence: CASSTTGVRNTEAFF. Here the CDR3 DNA reads TGTGCCAGTAGTACGACAGGGGTGAGAAACACTGAAGCTTTCTTT.

In nucleotides, the CDR3 is TGCGCCAGCAAATCGGGGACCGGGGAGCTGTTTTTT. Amino acid sequence: CASKSGTGELFF. The chain recombines TRBV5-1 with TRBJ2-2, with a weak D call TRBD2 (5 bases). The V gene lost 6 bases and the J gene lost 5 bases, with 8 bases spanning the gap. The length of the CDR3 is 12 residues. Germline assignment: CDR1 SGHRS and CDR2 YFSETQ.

The V gene is TRBV7-9, the J gene TRBJ1-4; D remains unclear. The CDR3 runs 12 residues. Germline CDR1 reads SEHNR; CDR2 reads FQNEAQ (reference sequence). V was cut by 6 bases and J by 8 bases, with 10 bases left in between. The CDR3 is CASSSTVEKLFF. Written as DNA, the CDR3 is TGTGCCAGCAGTTCTACGGTAGAAAAACTGTTTTTT.

The V call is TRBV2, the J call TRBJ1-5, with D perhaps matching TRBD1 (5 bases). Trimming took off 6 bases at V and 3 bases at J, with 15 bases between the two ends. The germline gives CDR1 SNHLY, CDR2 FYNNEI. The CDR3 is made up of 15 amino acids. CDR3 sequence reads: CASRPRAGINQPQHF. The CDR3 DNA follows: TGTGCCAGCAGGCCCCGCGCAGGGATCAATCAGCCCCAGCATTTT.

This chain links TRBV14 with TRBJ2-6, with unresolved D. The length of the CDR3 is 13 residues. Germline lookup yields CDR1 SGHDN and CDR2 FVKESK. The germline V and J ends were trimmed by 4 bases and 1 base, with 2 bases remaining between them. The CDR3 DNA reads TGTGCCAGCAGCCCGTCTGGGGCCAACGTCCTGACTTTC. It translates to CASSPSGANVLTF.

The rearrangement links TRBV24-1 to TRBJ2-2, with 7 positions matching TRBD1. The germline CDR1 and CDR2 sequences are KGHDR and SFDVKD. After removal of 1 base from V and 3 bases from J, the junction contained 4 bases not matched to a gene. The CDR3 spans 16 residues. For the CDR3, the DNA is TGTGCCACCAGTGATTTTGCGCAGGGGGACACCGGGGAGCTGTTTTTT. This sequence encodes CATSDFAQGDTGELFF.

The chain has TRBV25-1 and TRBJ2-5, with D perhaps matching TRBD2 (8 bases). CDR1 is MGHDK and CDR2 is SYGVNS in the germline V gene. Trimming removed 1 base from V and 3 bases from J, with 15 bases in between. The CDR3 has 16 amino acids. CDR3 nucleotide sequence: TGTGCCAGCAGTGAATTTCGGGGGGGACAGAAAGAGACCCAGTACTTC. Translating it yields CASSEFRGGQKETQYF.

The J gene is TRBJ1-4, the V gene TRBV25-1; D is ambiguous. Trimming left V 5 bases short and J 7 bases short, with 11 bases between. CDR3 length equals 13 residues. CDR1 is MGHDK and CDR2 is SYGVNS in the germline V gene. For the CDR3, the DNA is TGTGCCAGCAGTAGACGGGAGAGTGAAAAACTGTTTTTT. This gives the protein CASSRRESEKLFF.

V is TRBV10-3 and J is TRBJ2-3; TRBD2 agrees at 7 bases. V lost 8 bases, J lost 2 bases, and 7 bases stayed unmatched. Germline loops: CDR1 ENHRY, CDR2 SYGVKD. The CDR3 extends over 14 amino acids. As DNA, the CDR3 is TGTGCCATCGGGGAAGCGGGAAACACAGATACGCAGTATTTT. This translates into CAIGEAGNTDTQYF.

The CDR3 region has the DNA TGTGCCAGCAGCCGAAGACAGGGGGCTGAAGATACGCAGTATTTT. Its protein is CASSRRQGAEDTQYF. This chain joins TRBV16 and TRBJ2-3; 10 nucleotides align to TRBD1. CDR1 KGHSY and CDR2 FQNENV come from the germline V gene. V shed 4 bases and J 5 bases; nucleotides not matched to a gene: 6. This CDR3 comprises 15 residues.

V is TRBV3-1 (or the pseudogene TRBV3-2) and J is TRBJ2-7; D not resolved. Trimming removed 0 bases at V and 2 bases at J, with 8 bases between. Germline CDR1 and CDR2: LGHDT and YNNKEL (reference sequence). The CDR3 sequence is 14 residues long. This CDR3 reads CASSQEPLPYEQYF. In nucleotides, the CDR3 is TGTGCCAGCAGCCAAGAACCACTTCCCTACGAGCAGTACTTC.

The chain links TRBV5-1 to TRBJ1-4; 7 bases align to TRBD1. V shed 4 bases, J shed 5 bases, and the junction held 2 bases outside the gene matches. Germline loops: CDR1 SGHRS, CDR2 YFSETQ. The CDR3 spans 13 residues. The CDR3 loop reads CASSAGQNEKLFF. DNA for the CDR3: TGCGCCAGCAGCGCGGGACAGAATGAAAAACTGTTTTTT.

The chain employs TRBV11-2 and TRBJ2-5; maybe TRBD2 (5 bases). Deletions cut 3 bases from V and 3 bases from J, with 8 bases between. Per the germline V gene, CDR1 is SGHAT and CDR2 is FQNNGV. The CDR3 runs to 13 residues. CDR3 loop: CASSFWGEETQYF. The DNA for the CDR3 is TGTGCCAGCAGCTTTTGGGGAGAAGAGACCCAGTACTTC.